This T cell receptor beta chain was captured by sequencing in a study of blood T cell repertoires in COVID-19. Study-wide background: Samples came from the United States, Italy and Spain, spanning acute and convalescent COVID-19. Nucleic acid was either cDNA or gDNA, and it came from T cells, B-cell-depleted T cells, or PBMCs.

CDR1 is LNHDA and CDR2 is SQIVND in the germline V gene (reference sequence). V lost 8 bases, J lost 6 bases, and 8 bases stayed unmatched. The CDR3 length is 14 residues. Patients in Seattle were enrolled during active infection, then followed longitudinally. The authors' processing: Researchers report that nucleated cell counts were estimated from reference gene primer amplification. Assay: immunoSEQ multiplex PCR; the TCRdb copy retains only in-frame clones and omits some. The V and J calls and clone size were taken over from that table, and D and trimming were inferred from the DNA. The sample lists 150,000 to 180,000 clones, roughly 83% occurring once.

The chain joins TRBV19 to TRBJ1-5, with TRBD1 matching 9 bases. Source material: peripheral blood. The sequence came from a woman aged 55-70 years with COVID-19, enrolled during active disease. CDR3 residues: CASWTGELFQPQHF. CDR3 in DNA: TGTGCCAGTTGGACAGGGGAACTTTTTCAGCCCCAGCATTTT.